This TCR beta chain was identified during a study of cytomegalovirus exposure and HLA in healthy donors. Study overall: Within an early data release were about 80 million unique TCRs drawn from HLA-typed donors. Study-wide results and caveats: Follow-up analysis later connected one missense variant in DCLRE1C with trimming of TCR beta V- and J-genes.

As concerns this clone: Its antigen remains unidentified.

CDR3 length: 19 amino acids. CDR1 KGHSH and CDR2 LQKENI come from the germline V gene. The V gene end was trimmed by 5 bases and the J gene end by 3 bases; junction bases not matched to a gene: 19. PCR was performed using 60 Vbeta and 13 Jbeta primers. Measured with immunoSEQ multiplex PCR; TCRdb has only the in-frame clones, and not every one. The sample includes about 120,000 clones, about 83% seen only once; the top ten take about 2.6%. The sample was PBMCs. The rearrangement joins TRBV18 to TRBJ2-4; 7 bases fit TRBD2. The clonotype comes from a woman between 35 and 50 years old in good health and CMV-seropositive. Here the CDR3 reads CASSSSGGGNSVDKNIQYF. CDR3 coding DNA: TGTGCCAGCTCATCTTCGGGCGGGGGAAACAGCGTTGACAAAAACATTCAGTACTTC.